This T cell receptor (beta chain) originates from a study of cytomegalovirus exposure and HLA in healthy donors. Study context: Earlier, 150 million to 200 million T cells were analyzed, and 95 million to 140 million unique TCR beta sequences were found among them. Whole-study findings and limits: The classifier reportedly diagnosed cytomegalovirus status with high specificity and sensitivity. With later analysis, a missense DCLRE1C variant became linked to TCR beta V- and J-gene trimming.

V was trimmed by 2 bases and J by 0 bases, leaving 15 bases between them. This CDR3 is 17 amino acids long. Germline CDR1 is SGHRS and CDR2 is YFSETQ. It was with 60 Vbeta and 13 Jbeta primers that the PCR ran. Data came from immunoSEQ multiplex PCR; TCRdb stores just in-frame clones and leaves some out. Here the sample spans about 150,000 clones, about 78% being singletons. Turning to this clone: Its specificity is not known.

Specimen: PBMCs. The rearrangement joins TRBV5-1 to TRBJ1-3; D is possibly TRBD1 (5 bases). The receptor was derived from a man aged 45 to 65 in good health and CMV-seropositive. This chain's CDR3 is CASSFGTPVLSGNTIYF. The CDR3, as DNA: TGCGCCAGCAGCTTCGGGACTCCTGTTCTCTCTGGAAACACCATATATTTT.